These 28 T cell receptor beta chains were all obtained from the same sample, sequenced in a study of T-cell reconstitution after alpha-beta-depleted transplantation in children (dated by TCRdb to about 2016). The sample's treatment or condition, from its label and the paper: allogeneic hematopoietic cell transplantation with graft depleted of TCRalphabeta T cells and CD19 B cells. Library preparation used PCR. Sequencing used an Illumina HiSeq 2500. TCR libraries were prepared with molecular barcoding, using unique molecular identifiers to normalize TCRbeta repertoire quantification. The public reads were quality trimmed at Q25 with fastp and then assembled into clones with MiXCR by TCRdb, keeping productive beta chains. Identical CDR3 protein sequences are pooled into one entry, listed with their most common genes and DNA. In all, the sample holds 780,000 or so distinct CDR3 sequences, and 15% to 20% of those were seen once. The ten largest clonotypes hold approximately 5% of the sample.

This specimen consisted of PBMCs, mostly from graft donor cells, obtained 360 days after TCRalphabeta/CD19-depleted stem cell transplant. All receptors derive from a male patient younger than 18 who had a stem cell transplant for acute lymphoblastic leukemia, so the T cells may come from the graft donor.

This clonotype has ten or more counts. The rearrangement links TRBV29-1 to TRBJ1-2; D remains ambiguous. CDR3 length: 14 residues. Trimming removed 1 base from V and 3 bases from J, with 12 bases in between. CDR1 and CDR2 from the germline V gene are SQVTM and ANQGSEA. CDR3 protein: CSVEGYRPYYGYTF. The CDR3 nucleotides read TGCAGCGTTGAAGGTTATCGGCCTTACTATGGCTACACCTTC.

The rearrangement uses TRBV5-1 and TRBJ2-1; TRBD1 matches 12 bases. The V and J ends lost 4 bases and 4 bases, in that order; junction bases with no gene match: 6. This CDR3 contains 16 residues. Germline lookup yields CDR1 SGHRS and CDR2 YFSETQ. CDR3 nucleotides: TGCGCCAGCAGCCAGGGACAGGGGGCGCCGTACAATGAGCAGTTCTTC. This gives the protein CASSQGQGAPYNEQFF.

The chain links TRBV12-3 or TRBV12-4 to TRBJ2-5; 7 nucleotides align to TRBD2. The CDR3 has 16 amino acids. V lost 5 bases and J lost 0; bases outside the gene matches: 9. The CDR3 is CASSGLAARDQETQYF. CDR3 sequence (DNA): TGTGCCAGCAGTGGGCTAGCGGCCCGGGACCAAGAGACCCAGTACTTC.

This clonotype turned up a few times. CDR3 protein: CASNRSGRLHNEQFF. CDR3 in DNA: TGTGCCAGCAACCGTAGCGGGAGGTTACACAATGAGCAGTTCTTC. The V and J genes are TRBV27 and TRBJ2-1; 10 bases match TRBD2. Germline CDR1 is MNHEY and CDR2 is SMNVEV (reference sequence). Trimming cost V 7 bases and J 5 bases; bases outside gene matches: 8. The length of the CDR3 is 15 residues.

This clonotype showed up just a few times. This chain connects TRBV24-1 to TRBJ2-3; a weak D match, TRBD2 (5 bases). The ends were cut back, 4 bases at V and 1 base at J, with 20 bases in the middle. This CDR3 has 18 amino acids. Germline-derived CDR1 and CDR2 are KGHDR and SFDVKD. CDR3 in amino acids: CATSDYDPGKLGTDTQYF. The CDR3 bases are TGTGCCACCAGTGACTATGACCCGGGAAAGTTAGGCACAGATACGCAGTATTTT.

This clonotype was recorded a few times. The rearrangement joins TRBV2 to TRBJ2-1; 8 bases line up with TRBD2. CDR1 is SNHLY, CDR2 FYNNEI, per germline. Trimming removed 5 bases from V and 4 bases from J; junction bases left unmatched: 16. CDR3 length: 18 amino acids. DNA for the CDR3: TGTGCCAGCAGTCAAAGGGGCCTTTCGGCGGGAGGTTACAATGAGCAGTTCTTC. It encodes CASSQRGLSAGGYNEQFF.

This clonotype occurred many times. The J gene is TRBJ2-3, the V gene TRBV15, with 8 bases that match TRBD1. V shed 7 bases and J 6 bases; nucleotides not matched to a gene: 12. Germline V lookup: CDR1 LNHNV, CDR2 YYDKDF (reference sequence). This CDR3 has 15 residues. The CDR3 here is CATNPTGDPRDTQYF. The CDR3 DNA sequence: TGTGCCACCAACCCGACAGGGGACCCCCGCGATACGCAGTATTTT.

This clonotype turned up a few times. This chain uses TRBV6-1 with TRBJ2-7; D might be TRBD2 (6 bases). CDR3 length equals 14 residues. Looked up from germline, CDR1 is MNHNS and CDR2 is SASEGT. The ends were cut back, 5 bases at V and 2 bases at J, with 13 bases in the middle. CDR3 sequence: CASSRTIQTYEQYF. CDR3 in DNA: TGTGCCAGCAGTAGGACTATTCAGACCTACGAGCAGTACTTC.

This clonotype has more than one count but fewer than ten. The CDR3 coding sequence is TGTGCCAGCAGCTTAGATGTGAAGGAGACTAGGGTCGGTCCTAGCTCCTACAATGAGCAGTTCTTC. Protein: CASSLDVKETRVGPSSYNEQFF. The V gene is TRBV11-2, the J gene TRBJ2-1, with a possible D match to TRBD2 (6 bases). Trimming took 0 bases from V and 0 from J, leaving 27 bases between them. Germline V gives CDR1 SGHAT, CDR2 FQNNGV. The CDR3 runs to 22 residues. Full variable domain (rest looked up from reference TRBV11-2 and TRBJ2-1): EAGVAQSPRYKIIEKRQSVAFWCNPISGHATLYWYQQILGQGPKLLIQFQNNGVVDDSQLPKDRFSAERLKGVDSTLKIQPAKLEDSAVYLCASSLDVKETRVGPSSYNEQFFGPGTRLTVL.

V usage is TRBV5-1 and J usage is TRBJ2-5, with TRBD1 matching 8 bases. Germline lookup yields CDR1 SGHRS and CDR2 YFSETQ. V trimming: 0 bases; J trimming: 1 base; junction bases outside the gene matches: 5. This CDR3 is built from 16 residues. The CDR3 bases are TGCGCCAGCAGCTTGGCCGGACAGGGTGGCCAAGAGACCCAGTACTTC. Its protein product is CASSLAGQGGQETQYF.

The CDR3 DNA reads TGCGCCAGCAGCTTAGTCCAGGGGGCTGGCGAGACCCAGTACTTC. Its translation: CASSLVQGAGETQYF. The rearrangement links TRBV5-1 to TRBJ2-5, with TRBD1 matching over 8 bases. Per the germline V gene, CDR1 is SGHRS and CDR2 is YFSETQ. V gave up 2 bases and J gave up 5 bases; unmatched junction bases: 8. This CDR3 has 15 amino acids.

In DNA, the CDR3 is TGTGCCAGCAGCTCCGAGACAGGGAGTAGGTATGGCTACACCTTC. Protein: CASSSETGSRYGYTF. The genes are TRBV9 and TRBJ1-2; 7 nucleotides align to TRBD1. Germline values: CDR1 SGDLS, CDR2 YYNGEE. The CDR3 runs to 15 residues. After removal of 4 bases from V and 5 bases from J, the junction contained 11 bases not matched to a gene.

This clonotype came up a few times. The chain joins TRBV27 to TRBJ2-5; D may be TRBD1 or TRBD2 (6 bases each). The CDR3 is 14 amino acids. Trimming cost V 3 bases and J 5 bases, with 13 bases left between them. The germline V gene has CDR1 MNHEY and CDR2 SMNVEV (reference sequence). This CDR3 reads CASSFVGGGETQYF. CDR3 sequence (DNA): TGTGCCAGCAGTTTCGTGGGGGGCGGGGAGACCCAGTACTTC.

The V gene is TRBV5-1, the J gene TRBJ2-5; D tentatively fits TRBD1 or TRBD2 (6 bases each). The CDR3 sequence is 16 residues long. Germline CDR1 and CDR2: SGHRS and YFSETQ. V lost 0 bases and J lost 2, with 14 bases in between. Here the CDR3 reads CASSLEGGRRQETQYF. For the CDR3, the DNA is TGCGCCAGCAGCTTGGAAGGGGGGCGGCGACAAGAGACCCAGTACTTC.

The V and J genes are TRBV5-1 and TRBJ1-1; 7 bases are a match to TRBD1. Germline V lookup: CDR1 SGHRS, CDR2 YFSETQ. The J segment lost 7 bases and the V segment lost 1 base, leaving 19 bases of the junction unmatched. The CDR3 has 18 amino acids. CDR3 nucleotide sequence: TGCGCCAGCAGCTTGTACAGGGGTGGGGCCCAGGCGGACGATGAAGCTTTCTTT. Translating gives CASSLYRGGAQADDEAFF.

The sample holds a few counts of this clonotype. The chain joins TRBV19 to TRBJ2-7; TRBD2 matches at 8 bases. Germline V gives CDR1 LNHDA, CDR2 SQIVND (reference sequence). The CDR3 spans 14 residues. The V and J ends lost 4 bases and 3 bases, in that order; junction bases with no gene match: 5. CDR3: CASSNAGTSYEQYF. The CDR3 coding sequence is TGTGCCAGTAGTAATGCCGGGACTAGCTACGAGCAGTACTTC.

The chain recombines TRBV6-5 with TRBJ2-3, with D perhaps TRBD2 (6 bases). Germline CDR1 is MNHEY and CDR2 is SVGAGI. The CDR3 length is 15 residues. V shed 2 bases and J shed 4 bases, with 13 bases lying between them. The CDR3 loop is CASSYTRASADTQYF. The CDR3, as DNA: TGTGCCAGCAGTTACACCCGGGCTAGCGCAGATACGCAGTATTTT.

The V gene is TRBV7-8, the J gene TRBJ2-2; D remains unclear. V lost 8 bases and J lost 2, with 18 bases in between. The CDR3 totals 16 residues. CDR1 and CDR2 (germline): SGHVS, FQNEAQ. CDR3 protein: CASYMYRRTNTGELFF. The CDR3 DNA is TGTGCCAGCTATATGTACCGGAGAACCAACACCGGGGAGCTGTTTTTT.

The sample holds a few counts of this clonotype. V and J are TRBV15 and TRBJ2-7; maybe TRBD1 (6 bases). The CDR3 extends over 16 amino acids. Trimming took 1 base from V and 4 from J, leaving 17 bases between them. Germline V CDR1 and CDR2: LNHNV, YYDKDF (reference sequence). The CDR3 is CATSRGRGRGSYEQYF. The CDR3 region has the DNA TGTGCCACCAGCAGAGGCAGGGGAAGGGGATCTTACGAGCAGTACTTC.

This clonotype was recorded many times. The V gene is TRBV5-1, the J gene TRBJ1-1; D uncertain. V was cut by 0 bases and J by 6 bases, with 3 bases left in between. This CDR3 has 11 amino acids. CDR1 and CDR2 from the germline V gene are SGHRS and YFSETQ. The CDR3, as DNA: TGCGCCAGCAGCTTGGGGCCTGAAGCTTTCTTT. Translating gives CASSLGPEAFF.

The chain carries TRBV4-1 and TRBJ1-1, with D uncertain. Trimming left V 3 bases short and J 3 bases short, with 20 bases between. Germline V gives CDR1 MGHRA, CDR2 YSYEKL. The CDR3 totals 17 residues. The CDR3 loop reads CASSHGLLRGNDTEAFF. For the CDR3, the DNA is TGCGCCAGCAGCCACGGCTTGTTGAGAGGGAACGACACTGAAGCTTTCTTT.

Only a few counts were recorded for this clonotype. This sequence joins TRBV4-1 and TRBJ2-5; tentative D call: TRBD1 (6 bases). V dropped 1 base and J dropped 5 bases, with 11 bases sitting between them. This CDR3 spans 14 amino acids. From germline, CDR1 is MGHRA and CDR2 YSYEKL. CDR3 loop: CASSQVWTVETQYF. Here the CDR3 DNA reads TGCGCCAGCAGCCAAGTCTGGACAGTGGAGACCCAGTACTTC.

This clonotype was counted only a few times. This chain uses TRBV7-9 with TRBJ1-5; D not certain. The J call is doubtful: the DNA matches TRBJ2-3 better. There are 13 residues in the CDR3. Germline CDR1 is SEHNR and CDR2 is FQNEAQ (reference sequence). CDR3 bases: TGTGCCAGCAGCTCCTTGGGTGATCAGCCCCAGTATTTT. Amino acid sequence: CASSSLGDQPQYF.

This clonotype was counted a single time. The J gene is TRBJ2-2, the V gene TRBV11-2, with TRBD2 matching over 15 bases. V trimming: 4 bases; J trimming: 1 base; junction bases outside the gene matches: 7. Germline V gene sequence: CDR1 SGHAT, CDR2 FQNNGV. There are 19 residues in the CDR3. This CDR3 is CASSWTSGRASRNTGELFF. The CDR3 DNA follows: TGTGCCAGCAGCTGGACTAGCGGGAGGGCCTCGAGGAACACCGGGGAGCTGTTTTTT.

In its sample, this clonotype was seen a few times. The chain has TRBV4-1 and TRBJ2-5, with TRBD2 matching 8 bases. The CDR3 has 14 amino acids. Trimming removed 1 base from V and 9 bases from J; junction bases left unmatched: 7. The germline CDR1 and CDR2 sequences are MGHRA and YSYEKL. CDR3 nucleotides: TGCGCCAGCAGCCAAGCCGGGGGGGTTAGGGCCCAGTACTTC. The encoded protein is CASSQAGGVRAQYF.

In its sample, this clonotype was seen a few times. The J gene is TRBJ2-1, the V gene TRBV19; 7 bases map to TRBD2. This CDR3 spans 14 amino acids. Per the germline V gene, CDR1 is LNHDA and CDR2 is SQIVND (reference sequence). V dropped 4 bases and J dropped 12; count of bases not matched to a gene: 12. In DNA form, the CDR3 reads TGTGCCAGTAGTAGGGGGGAGGGCCTTTATGGGCAGTTCTTC. This encodes CASSRGEGLYGQFF.

This clonotype was observed at least ten times. The gene calls are TRBV11-2 and TRBJ2-7; 7 bases map to TRBD1. Trimming at V came to 2 bases and at J to 0 bases, leaving 7 bases not matched to a gene. This CDR3 region has 16 residues. Germline CDR1 is SGHAT and CDR2 is FQNNGV. The CDR3 DNA reads as TGTGCCAGCAGCTTACTGAAGGGACAGACCTCCTACGAGCAGTACTTC. This translates into CASSLLKGQTSYEQYF.

The chain combines TRBV12-3 or TRBV12-4 with TRBJ1-1; unclear D gene. The CDR3 loop spans 15 amino acids. The V gene lost 3 bases and the J gene lost 1 base, with 12 bases spanning the gap. CDR3 DNA: TGTGCCAGCAGTTTTAGGAGCGGAACGAACACTGAAGCTTTCTTT. This sequence encodes CASSFRSGTNTEAFF.